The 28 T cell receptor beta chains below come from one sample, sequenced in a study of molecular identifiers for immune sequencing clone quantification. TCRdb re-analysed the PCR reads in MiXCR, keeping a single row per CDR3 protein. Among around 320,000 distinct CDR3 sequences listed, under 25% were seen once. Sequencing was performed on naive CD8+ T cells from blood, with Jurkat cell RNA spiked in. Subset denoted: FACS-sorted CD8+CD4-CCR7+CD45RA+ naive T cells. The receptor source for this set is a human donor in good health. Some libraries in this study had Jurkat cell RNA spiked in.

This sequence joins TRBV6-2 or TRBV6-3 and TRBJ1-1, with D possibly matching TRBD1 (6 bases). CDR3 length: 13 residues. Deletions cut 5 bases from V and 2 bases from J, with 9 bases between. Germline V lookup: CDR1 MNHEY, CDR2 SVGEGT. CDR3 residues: CASSHRENTEAFF. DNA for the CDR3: TGTGCCAGCAGTCACAGGGAAAACACTGAAGCTTTCTTT.

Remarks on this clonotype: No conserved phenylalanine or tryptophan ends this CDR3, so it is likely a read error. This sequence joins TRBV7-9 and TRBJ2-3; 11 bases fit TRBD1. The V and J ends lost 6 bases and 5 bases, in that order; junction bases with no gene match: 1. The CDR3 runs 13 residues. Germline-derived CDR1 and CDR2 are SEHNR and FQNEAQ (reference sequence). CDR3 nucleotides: TGTGCCAGCAGGGGGACAGGGGGAGATACGCAGTATTTA. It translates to CASRGTGGDTQYL.

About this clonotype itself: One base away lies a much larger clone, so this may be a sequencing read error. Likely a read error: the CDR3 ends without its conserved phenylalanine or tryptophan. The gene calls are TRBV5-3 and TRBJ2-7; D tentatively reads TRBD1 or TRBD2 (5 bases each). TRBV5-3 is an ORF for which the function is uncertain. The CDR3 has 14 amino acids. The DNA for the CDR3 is TGTGCCAGCAGCTTGTGGGGGAGCTCCTACGAGCAGTACTGC. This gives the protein CASSLWGSSYEQYC.

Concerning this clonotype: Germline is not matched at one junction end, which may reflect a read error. The CDR3 protein is CASSQGPRATTGELLF. As DNA, the CDR3 is TGCGCCAGCAGCCAAGGCCCGCGGGCCACCACCGGGGAGCTGTTATTT. This sequence joins TRBV4-1 and TRBJ2-2, with D perhaps TRBD2 (5 bases). From germline, CDR1 is MGHRA and CDR2 YSYEKL. This CDR3 spans 16 amino acids.

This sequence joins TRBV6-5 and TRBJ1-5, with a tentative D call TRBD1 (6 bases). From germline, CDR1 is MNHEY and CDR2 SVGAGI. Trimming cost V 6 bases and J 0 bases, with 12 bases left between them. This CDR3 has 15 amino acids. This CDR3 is CASRPGQFSNQPQHF. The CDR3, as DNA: TGTGCCAGCAGGCCCGGACAGTTTAGCAATCAGCCCCAGCATTTT.

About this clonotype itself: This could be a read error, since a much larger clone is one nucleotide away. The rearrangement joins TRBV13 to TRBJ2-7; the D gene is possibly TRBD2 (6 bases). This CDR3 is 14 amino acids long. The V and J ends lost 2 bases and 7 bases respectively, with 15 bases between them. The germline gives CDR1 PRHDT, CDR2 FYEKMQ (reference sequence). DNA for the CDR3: TGTGCCAGCAGCTTATCACTATCGGGGGAAGAGCAGTACTTC. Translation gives CASSLSLSGEEQYF.

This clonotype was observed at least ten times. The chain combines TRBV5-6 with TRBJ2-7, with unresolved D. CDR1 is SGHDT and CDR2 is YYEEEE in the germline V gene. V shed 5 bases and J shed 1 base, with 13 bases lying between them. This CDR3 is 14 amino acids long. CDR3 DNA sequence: TGTGCCAGCAGGACGGGTCCCCTATCCTACGAGCAGTACTTC. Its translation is CASRTGPLSYEQYF. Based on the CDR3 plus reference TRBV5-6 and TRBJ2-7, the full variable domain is DAGVTQSPTHLIKTRGQQVTLRCSPKSGHDTVSWYQQALGQGPQFIFQYYEEEERQRGNFPDRFSGHQFPNYSSELNVNALLLGDSALYLCASRTGPLSYEQYFGPGTRLTVT.

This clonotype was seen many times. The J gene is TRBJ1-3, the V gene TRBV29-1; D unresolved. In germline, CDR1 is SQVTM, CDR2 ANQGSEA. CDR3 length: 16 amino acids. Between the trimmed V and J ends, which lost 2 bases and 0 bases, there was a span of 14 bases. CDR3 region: CSVETLGGRSGNTIYF. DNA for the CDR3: TGCAGCGTTGAAACCTTGGGCGGTCGCTCTGGAAACACCATATATTTT.

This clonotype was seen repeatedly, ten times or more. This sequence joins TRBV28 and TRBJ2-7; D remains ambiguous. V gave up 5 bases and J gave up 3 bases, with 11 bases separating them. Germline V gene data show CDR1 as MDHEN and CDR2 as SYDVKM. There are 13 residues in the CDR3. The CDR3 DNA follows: TGTGCCAGCAGTCGACCGGGTCACTACGAGCAGTACTTC. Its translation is CASSRPGHYEQYF.

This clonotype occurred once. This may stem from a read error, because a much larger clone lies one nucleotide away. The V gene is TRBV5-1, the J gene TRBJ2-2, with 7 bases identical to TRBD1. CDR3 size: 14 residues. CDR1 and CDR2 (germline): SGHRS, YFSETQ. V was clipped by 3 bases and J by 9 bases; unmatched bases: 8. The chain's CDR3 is CASSSDRPPRELFF. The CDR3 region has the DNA TGCGCCAGCAGCTCGGACAGGCCTCCCAGGGAGCTGTTTTTT.

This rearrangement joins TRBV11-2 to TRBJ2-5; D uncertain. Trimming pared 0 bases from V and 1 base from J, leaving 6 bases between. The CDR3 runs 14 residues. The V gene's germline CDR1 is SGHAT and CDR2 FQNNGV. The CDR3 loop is CASSLDTFQETQYF. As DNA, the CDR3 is TGTGCCAGCAGCTTAGACACATTCCAAGAGACCCAGTACTTC.

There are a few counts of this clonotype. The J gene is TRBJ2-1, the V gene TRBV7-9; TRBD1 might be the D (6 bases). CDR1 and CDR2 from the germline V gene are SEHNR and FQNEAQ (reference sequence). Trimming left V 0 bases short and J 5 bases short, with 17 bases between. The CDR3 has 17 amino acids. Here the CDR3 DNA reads TGTGCCAGCAGCTTAGCTGCCAGGGGATTTCGACACAATGAGCAGTTCTTC. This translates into CASSLAARGFRHNEQFF.

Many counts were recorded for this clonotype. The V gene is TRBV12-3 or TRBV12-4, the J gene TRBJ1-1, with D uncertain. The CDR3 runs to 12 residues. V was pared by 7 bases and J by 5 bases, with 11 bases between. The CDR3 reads CASMEGLTEAFF. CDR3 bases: TGTGCCAGCATGGAGGGTCTAACTGAAGCTTTCTTT.

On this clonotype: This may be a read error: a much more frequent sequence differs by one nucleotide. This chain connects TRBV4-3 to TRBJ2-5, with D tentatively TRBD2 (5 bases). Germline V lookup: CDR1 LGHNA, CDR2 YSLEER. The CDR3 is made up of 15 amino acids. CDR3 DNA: TGCGCCAGCAGCCAGACCAATGCCTACGGGGAGACCCAGTGCTTC. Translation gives CASSQTNAYGETQCF.

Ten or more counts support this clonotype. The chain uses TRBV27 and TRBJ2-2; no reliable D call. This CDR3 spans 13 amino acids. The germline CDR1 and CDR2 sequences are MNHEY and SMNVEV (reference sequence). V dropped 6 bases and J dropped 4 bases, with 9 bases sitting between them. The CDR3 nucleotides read TGTGCCAGCAGATCCGAATCCACCGGGGAGCTGTTTTTT. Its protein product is CASRSESTGELFF.

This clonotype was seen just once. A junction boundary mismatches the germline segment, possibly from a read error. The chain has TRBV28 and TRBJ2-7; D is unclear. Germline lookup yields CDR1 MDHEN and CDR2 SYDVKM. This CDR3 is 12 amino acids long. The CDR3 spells CASSFLGSAQSF. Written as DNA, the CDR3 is TGTGCCAGCAGTTTTCTGGGCTCCGCGCAGTCCTTC.

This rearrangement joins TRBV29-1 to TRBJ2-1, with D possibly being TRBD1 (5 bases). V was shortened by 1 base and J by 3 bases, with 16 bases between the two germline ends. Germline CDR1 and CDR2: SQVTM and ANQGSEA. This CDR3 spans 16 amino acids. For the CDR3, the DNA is TGCAGCGTTGAAGGGGGCCCCTTGGAGCACTACAATGAGCAGTTCTTC. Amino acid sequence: CSVEGGPLEHYNEQFF.

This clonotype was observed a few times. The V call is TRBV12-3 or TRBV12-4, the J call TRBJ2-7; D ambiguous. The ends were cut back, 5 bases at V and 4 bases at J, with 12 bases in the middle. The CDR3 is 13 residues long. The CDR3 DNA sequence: TGTGCCAGCAGTGGGCAGATAGATTACGAGCAGTACTTC. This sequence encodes CASSGQIDYEQYF.

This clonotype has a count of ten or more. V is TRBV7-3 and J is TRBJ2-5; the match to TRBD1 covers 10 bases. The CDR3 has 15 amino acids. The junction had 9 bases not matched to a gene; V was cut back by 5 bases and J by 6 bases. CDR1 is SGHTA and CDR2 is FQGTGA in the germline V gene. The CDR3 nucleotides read TGTGCCAGCAGCCCCGGGACAGGGGTAATGAAGACCCAGTACTTC. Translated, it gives CASSPGTGVMKTQYF. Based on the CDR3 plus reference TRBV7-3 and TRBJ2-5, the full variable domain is GAGVSQTPSNKVTEKGKYVELRCDPISGHTALYWYRQSLGQGPEFLIYFQGTGAADDSGLPNDRFFAVRPEGSVSTLKIQRTERGDSAVYLCASSPGTGVMKTQYFGPGTRLLVL.

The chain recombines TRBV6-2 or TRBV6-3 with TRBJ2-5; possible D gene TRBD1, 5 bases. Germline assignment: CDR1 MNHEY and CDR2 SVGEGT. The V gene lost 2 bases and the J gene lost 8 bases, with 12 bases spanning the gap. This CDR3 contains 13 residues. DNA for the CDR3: TGTGCCAGCAGTTACCCAGGGCCTGACACCCAGTACTTC. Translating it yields CASSYPGPDTQYF.

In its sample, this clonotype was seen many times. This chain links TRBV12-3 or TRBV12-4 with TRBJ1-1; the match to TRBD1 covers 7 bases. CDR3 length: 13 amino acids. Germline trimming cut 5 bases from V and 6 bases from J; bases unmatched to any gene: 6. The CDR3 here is CASSERQGAEAFF. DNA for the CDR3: TGTGCCAGCAGTGAGAGACAGGGTGCTGAAGCTTTCTTT.

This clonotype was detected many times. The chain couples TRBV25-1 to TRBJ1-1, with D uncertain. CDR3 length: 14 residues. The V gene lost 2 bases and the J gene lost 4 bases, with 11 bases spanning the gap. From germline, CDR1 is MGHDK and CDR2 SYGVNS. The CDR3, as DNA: TGTGCCAGCAGTGAACCGACCATGGGCACTGAAGCTTTCTTT. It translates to CASSEPTMGTEAFF.

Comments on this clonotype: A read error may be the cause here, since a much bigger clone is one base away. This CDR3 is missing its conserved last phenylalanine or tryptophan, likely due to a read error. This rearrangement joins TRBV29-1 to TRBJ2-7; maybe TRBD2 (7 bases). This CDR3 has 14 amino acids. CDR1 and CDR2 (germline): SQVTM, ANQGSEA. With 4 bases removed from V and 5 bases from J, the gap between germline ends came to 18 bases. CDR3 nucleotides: TGCAGCGTTGTAGGAAGAGGGGGGGTTAACGAGCAGTACATC. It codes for CSVVGRGGVNEQYI.

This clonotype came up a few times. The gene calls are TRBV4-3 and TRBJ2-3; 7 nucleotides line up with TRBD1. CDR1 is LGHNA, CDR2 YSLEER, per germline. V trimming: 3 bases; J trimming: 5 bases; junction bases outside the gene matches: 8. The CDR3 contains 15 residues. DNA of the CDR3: TGCGCCAGCAGCCAGTATGAGGGGGCCGAAGATACGCAGTATTTT. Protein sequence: CASSQYEGAEDTQYF.

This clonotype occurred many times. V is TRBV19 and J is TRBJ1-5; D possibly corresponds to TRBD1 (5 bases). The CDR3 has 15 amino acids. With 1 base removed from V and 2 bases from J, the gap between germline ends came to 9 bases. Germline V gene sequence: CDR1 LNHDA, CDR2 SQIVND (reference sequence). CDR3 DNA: TGTGCCAGTAGTATAGCAGGGTTGGGCAATCAGCCCCAGCATTTT. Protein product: CASSIAGLGNQPQHF.

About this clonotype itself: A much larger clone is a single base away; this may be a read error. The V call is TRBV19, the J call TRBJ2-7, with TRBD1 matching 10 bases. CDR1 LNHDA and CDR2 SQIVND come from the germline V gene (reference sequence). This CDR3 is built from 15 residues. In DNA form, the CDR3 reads TGTGCCAGTAGTGGCGGGACAGGGGTTTCCTACGCGCAGTACTTC. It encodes CASSGGTGVSYAQYF.

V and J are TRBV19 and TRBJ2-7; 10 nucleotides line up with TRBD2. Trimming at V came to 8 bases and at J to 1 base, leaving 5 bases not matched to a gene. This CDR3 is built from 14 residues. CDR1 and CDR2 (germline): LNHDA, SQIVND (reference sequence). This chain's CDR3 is CASAAGGLSYEQYF. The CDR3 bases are TGTGCCAGTGCAGCGGGAGGGCTTTCCTACGAGCAGTACTTC.

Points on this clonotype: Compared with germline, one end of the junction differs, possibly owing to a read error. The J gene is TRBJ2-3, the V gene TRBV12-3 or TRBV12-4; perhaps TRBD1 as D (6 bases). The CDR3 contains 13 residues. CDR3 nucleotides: TGTGCCAGCAGTACGGACAGAGTGGATACGCGGTATTTT. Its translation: CASSTDRVDTRYF.